One sample yielded the 8 T cell receptor beta chains listed below, sequenced in a study of regulatory T cells in long-lasting Graves disease. Time point meaning: persistent/refractory GD, antithyroid drugs over 5 years with positive TRAb. The authors made the TCR library using RNA they extracted from PBMCs. Assembly of TCR beta libraries relied on iRepertoire HTBI primers together with Arm-PCR of CDR3 regions. TCRdb used MiXCR to reprocess the multiplex PCR reads, holding one entry per CDR3 protein. The sample yields roughly 500,000 distinct CDR3 sequences, roughly 21% seen once. The material sequenced was peripheral blood mononuclear cells (PBMCs), taken when the disease was refractory, from a patient treated with antithyroid drugs. Receptors originate from a female donor with Graves disease.

V and J are TRBV4-2 and TRBJ2-7; tentatively, D is TRBD2 (6 bases). CDR1 LGHNA and CDR2 YNFKEQ come from the germline V gene. CDR3 length: 16 amino acids. Between the trimmed V and J ends, which lost 4 bases and 0 bases, there was a span of 16 bases. In DNA, the CDR3 is TGTGCCAGCAGCCCCCGGTTGGACGGGGGCTCCTACGAGCAGTACTTC. It translates to CASSPRLDGGSYEQYF.

This clonotype was seen many times. The chain recombines TRBV15 with TRBJ1-5, with 10 nucleotides matching TRBD1. Per the germline V gene, CDR1 is LNHNV and CDR2 is YYDKDF (reference sequence). V trimming: 5 bases; J trimming: 5 bases; junction bases outside the gene matches: 9. This CDR3 is built from 16 residues. CDR3 sequence reads: CATSGVPGQGHQPQHF. The DNA of the CDR3 is TGTGCCACCAGCGGTGTCCCGGGACAGGGGCATCAGCCCCAGCATTTT.

The chain recombines TRBV7-2 with TRBJ2-5, with D possibly being TRBD1 or TRBD2 (6 bases each). Between the trimmed V and J ends, which lost 6 bases and 0 bases, there was a span of 20 bases. Germline V gene data show CDR1 as SGHTA and CDR2 as FQGNSA. The CDR3 is 17 residues long. The CDR3 coding sequence is TGTGCCAGCAGTTGGGGGGTGGGCAGGGGATACCAAGAGACCCAGTACTTC. Translating it yields CASSWGVGRGYQETQYF.

This clonotype was seen many times. The CDR3 DNA reads as TGTGCCAGCAGCTTAGCTGGGGGGCTGACTGAAGCTTTCTTT. It encodes CASSLAGGLTEAFF. The chain combines TRBV7-2 with TRBJ1-1, with D perhaps TRBD1 (6 bases). The CDR3 has 14 amino acids. Trimming stripped 0 bases from V and 5 bases from J, with 10 bases between. Per the germline V gene, CDR1 is SGHTA and CDR2 is FQGNSA. Complete variable domain (other parts from reference TRBV7-2 and TRBJ1-1): GAGVSQSPSNKVTEKGKDVELRCDPISGHTALYWYRQSLGQGLEFLIYFQGNSAPDKSGLPSDRFSAERTGGSVSTLTIQRTQQEDSAVYLCASSLAGGLTEAFFGQGTRLTVV.

This clonotype was found a few times. The chain has TRBV7-9 and TRBJ2-7; D is uncertain. Germline CDR1 reads SEHNR; CDR2 reads FQNEAQ (reference sequence). The CDR3 sequence is 14 residues long. Trimming shortened V by 5 bases and J by 2 bases, and 13 bases separated the two germline ends. CDR3 sequence reads: CASSPAQAAYEQYF. The DNA of the CDR3 is TGTGCCAGCAGCCCCGCTCAGGCCGCCTACGAGCAGTACTTC.

This clonotype was seen only a few times. This rearrangement joins TRBV3-1 to TRBJ1-2, with D maybe TRBD1 (5 bases). This CDR3 is built from 13 residues. Trimming cost V 2 bases and J 7 bases, with 11 bases left between them. Germline loops: CDR1 LGHDT, CDR2 YNNKEL (reference sequence). CDR3 coding DNA: TGTGCCAGCAGCCAAAACAGGCAGCCTGGCTACACCTTC. It encodes CASSQNRQPGYTF.

Only a few counts were recorded for this clonotype. This chain links TRBV4-2 with TRBJ2-5; D uncertain. This CDR3 has 15 residues. The germline V gene has CDR1 LGHNA and CDR2 YNFKEQ. The ends were cut back, 0 bases at V and 5 bases at J, with 13 bases in the middle. CDR3 sequence: CASSQDRGSRETQYF. The CDR3 DNA reads TGTGCCAGCAGCCAAGACCGCGGCAGTCGGGAGACCCAGTACTTC.

The table lists this clonotype with a few counts. V and J are TRBV19 and TRBJ1-5; D may be TRBD1 (6 bases). The CDR3 extends over 14 amino acids. V lost 4 bases, J lost 7 bases, and 14 bases lay in between. From germline, CDR1 is LNHDA and CDR2 SQIVND (reference sequence). CDR3 residues: CASSRLQGPQPQHF. The CDR3 DNA sequence: TGTGCCAGTAGTAGGCTACAGGGTCCCCAGCCCCAGCATTTT.